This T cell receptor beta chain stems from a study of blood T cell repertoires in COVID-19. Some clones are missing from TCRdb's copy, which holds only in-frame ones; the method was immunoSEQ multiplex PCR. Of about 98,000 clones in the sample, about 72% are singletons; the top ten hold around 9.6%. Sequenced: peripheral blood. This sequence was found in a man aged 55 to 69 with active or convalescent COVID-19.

In DNA, the CDR3 is TGTGCCAGCAGTTTTCAGAATTTGAACACTGAAGCTTTCTTT. Encoded protein: CASSFQNLNTEAFF. The gene calls are TRBV28 and TRBJ1-1; D ambiguous. Trimming left V 3 bases short and J 0 bases short, with 8 bases between. From germline, CDR1 is MDHEN and CDR2 SYDVKM. The CDR3 has 14 amino acids.